Sequencing of this T cell receptor beta chain was carried out in a study of blood T cell repertoires in COVID-19. Overall study context: Samples came from the United States, Italy and Spain, spanning acute and convalescent COVID-19. T cells, B-cell-depleted T cells, or PBMCs provided the cDNA or gDNA that served as material.

Trimming cost V 5 bases and J 2 bases; bases outside gene matches: 3. CDR3 length: 14 amino acids. CDR1 and CDR2 (germline): MNHEY, SVGEGT. Measured with immunoSEQ multiplex PCR; TCRdb has only the in-frame clones, and not every one. Counted here are 65,000 to 75,000 clones, about 91% occurring once; the ten biggest clones make up roughly 13%. The TCR originated in a human donor with active COVID-19. The donor label of this sample is uncertain. The chain has TRBV6-2 or TRBV6-3 and TRBJ2-7, with 10 bases identical to TRBD1. The sequenced sample was peripheral blood. The CDR3 reads CASSDRGLPYEQYF. CDR3 sequence (DNA): TGTGCCAGCAGTGACAGGGGGCTTCCCTACGAGCAGTACTTC.